The sequence of this T cell receptor (beta chain) was determined in a study of CD8+ T cells in alopecia areata. This clone was counted a few times. The antigen remains unidentified. cDNA serving as the sequencing template came from extracted, reverse transcribed RNA. TCRdb keeps only in-frame clones here, not all; method: immunoSEQ multiplex PCR. This table holds about 82,000 clones, roughly 47% found once. The V and J ends lost 0 bases and 1 base respectively, with 9 bases between them. The CDR3 spans 14 residues. Germline loops: CDR1 GTSNPN, CDR2 SVGIG (reference sequence). Findings and caveats of the study: Clonality exceeded that of normal scalp in lesional scalp, most notably in alopecia totalis/universalis. Normal-skin resident alphabeta T cells also appear among scalp sample sequences.

Those with alopecia areata gave lesional scalp punch biopsies and peripheral blood. The sample consisted of NKG2D-high CD8+ T cells sorted from blood. This receptor was obtained from a human donor with alopecia areata. This chain links TRBV30 with TRBJ1-1; a weak D match, TRBD1 (6 bases). CDR3 sequence (DNA): TGTGCCTGGAGTGTAGGAGGGGGGAACACTGAAGCTTTCTTT. Its protein product is CAWSVGGGNTEAFF.